Detailed here is one TCR beta chain. The antigen remains unidentified. The data are from a study of T cell responses to AZD1222 COVID-19 vaccine. Study-wide results and caveats: Spike-specific TCR breadth and depth grew following two AZD1222 doses. The donor group comprised mostly white British people and more females; the analysis possibly underestimated clonal diversity. Per reports, nearly half of all spike-specific TCRs target regions that are unmutated in variants.

CDR1 is SGHDN and CDR2 is FVKESK in the germline V gene. The CDR3 contains 15 residues. V was shortened by 6 bases and J by 5 bases, with 19 bases between the two germline ends. Second doses that came at about 4 or about 12 weeks were put together. Using immunoSEQ multiplex PCR, the repertoire was profiled, and TCRdb retains in-frame clones only, with some absent. The sample contains 90,000 to 150,000 clones, about 85% of which appear only once. This TCR was recovered from an adult who received the AZD1222 COVID-19 vaccine. This chain joins TRBV14 and TRBJ2-5; tentative D call: TRBD1 (6 bases). Sequencing used peripheral blood, obtained 28 days after the second AZD1222 dose. The CDR3 is CASSPGEMGLETQYF. The CDR3 DNA sequence: TGTGCCAGCAGTCCAGGGGAGATGGGGTTGGAGACCCAGTACTTC.